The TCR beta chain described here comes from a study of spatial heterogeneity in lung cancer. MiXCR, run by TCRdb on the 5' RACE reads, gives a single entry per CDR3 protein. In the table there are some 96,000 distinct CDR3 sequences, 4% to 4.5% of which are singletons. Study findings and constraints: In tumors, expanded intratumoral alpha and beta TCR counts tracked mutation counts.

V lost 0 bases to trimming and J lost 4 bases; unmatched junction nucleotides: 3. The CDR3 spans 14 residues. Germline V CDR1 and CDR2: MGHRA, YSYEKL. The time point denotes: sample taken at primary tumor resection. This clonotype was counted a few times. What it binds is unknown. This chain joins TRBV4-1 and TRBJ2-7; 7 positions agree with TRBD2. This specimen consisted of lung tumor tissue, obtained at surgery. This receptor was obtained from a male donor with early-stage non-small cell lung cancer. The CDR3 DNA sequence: TGCGCCAGCAGCCAAGAGGGGACTACGTACGAGCAGTACTTC. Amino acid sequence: CASSQEGTTYEQYF.